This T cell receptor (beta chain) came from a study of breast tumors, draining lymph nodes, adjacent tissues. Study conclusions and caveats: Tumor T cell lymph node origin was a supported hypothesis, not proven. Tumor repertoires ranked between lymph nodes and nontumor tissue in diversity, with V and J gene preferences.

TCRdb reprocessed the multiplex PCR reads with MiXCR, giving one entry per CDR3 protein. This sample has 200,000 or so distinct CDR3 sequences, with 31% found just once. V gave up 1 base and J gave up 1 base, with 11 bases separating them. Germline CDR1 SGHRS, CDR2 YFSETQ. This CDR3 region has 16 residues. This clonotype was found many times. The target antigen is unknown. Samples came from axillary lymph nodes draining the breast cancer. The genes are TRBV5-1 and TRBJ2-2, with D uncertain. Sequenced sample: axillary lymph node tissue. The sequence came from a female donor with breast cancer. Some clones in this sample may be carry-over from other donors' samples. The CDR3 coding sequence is TGCGCCAGCAGCTTGATTCCCCAGGAGAACACCGGGGAGCTGTTTTTT. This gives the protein CASSLIPQENTGELFF. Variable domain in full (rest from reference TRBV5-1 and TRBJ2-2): KAGVTQTPRYLIKTRGQQVTLSCSPISGHRSVSWYQQTPGQGLQFLFEYFSETQRNKGNFPGRFSGRQFSNSRSEMNVSTLELGDSALYLCASSLIPQENTGELFFGEGSRLTVL.